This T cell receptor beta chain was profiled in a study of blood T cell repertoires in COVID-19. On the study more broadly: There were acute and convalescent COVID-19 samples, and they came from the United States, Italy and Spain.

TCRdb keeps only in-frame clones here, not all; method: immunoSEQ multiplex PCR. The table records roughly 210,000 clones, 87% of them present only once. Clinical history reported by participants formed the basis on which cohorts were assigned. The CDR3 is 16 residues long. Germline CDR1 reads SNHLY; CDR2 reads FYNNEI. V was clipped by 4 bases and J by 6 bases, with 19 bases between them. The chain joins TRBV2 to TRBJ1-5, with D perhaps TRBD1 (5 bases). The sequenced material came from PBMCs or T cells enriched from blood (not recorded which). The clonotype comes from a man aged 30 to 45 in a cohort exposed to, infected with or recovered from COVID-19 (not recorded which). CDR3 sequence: CASSGYPDGGGQPQHF. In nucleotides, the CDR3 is TGTGCCAGCAGTGGATATCCGGACGGGGGGGGTCAGCCCCAGCATTTT.